Following are 14 T cell receptor beta chains from one sample sequenced in a study of CD8 T cells in ankylosing spondylitis. From the 5' RACE reads, TCRdb called clonotypes with MiXCR, one entry per CDR3 protein. The data hold about 320,000 distinct CDR3 sequences, with around 10% observed a single time. Sequencing was carried out using blood, either unsorted or a sorted T cell fraction (not recorded which). These receptors all stem from a female donor with ankylosing spondylitis or in good health (not recorded which).

The chain uses TRBV24-1 and TRBJ2-3; 7 nucleotides line up with TRBD1. The CDR3 spans 16 residues. From germline, CDR1 is KGHDR and CDR2 SFDVKD. With V trimmed by 1 base and J by 0 bases, 3 bases remained unmatched. The CDR3 DNA reads as TGTGCCACCAGTGATTTACGACAGGGAAGCACAGATACGCAGTATTTT. Its protein product is CATSDLRQGSTDTQYF.

This clonotype was observed many times. The rearrangement links TRBV7-9 to TRBJ1-5; D call uncertain. The V gene's germline CDR1 is SEHNR and CDR2 FQNEAQ (reference sequence). There are 12 residues in the CDR3. Trimming removed 2 bases from V and 7 bases from J, with 6 bases in between. CDR3 sequence (DNA): TGTGCCAGCAGCTTATTAAACCAGCCCCAGCATTTT. This encodes CASSLLNQPQHF.

There are many counts of this clonotype. The V call is TRBV9, the J call TRBJ2-1; 8 positions match TRBD2. The V segment lost 3 bases and the J segment 0 bases; nucleotides outside the gene matches: 5. CDR3 length: 16 residues. The germline V gene has CDR1 SGDLS and CDR2 YYNGEE. The CDR3 spells CASSAGAGGSYNEQFF. For the CDR3, the DNA is TGTGCCAGCAGCGCAGGGGCGGGGGGCTCCTACAATGAGCAGTTCTTC.

This clonotype was observed at least ten times. CDR3 nucleotides: TGCGCCAGCAGCTTGGTTGGGACTAGCGGTAATGAGCAGTTCTTC. Translated: CASSLVGTSGNEQFF. The rearrangement joins TRBV5-1 to TRBJ2-1; TRBD2 matches at 11 bases. CDR3 length: 15 residues. V dropped 0 bases and J dropped 7; count of bases not matched to a gene: 3. Germline V gene data show CDR1 as SGHRS and CDR2 as YFSETQ.

Ten or more counts support this clonotype. This sequence joins TRBV15 and TRBJ2-1, with 10 bases fitting TRBD1. CDR3 length equals 15 residues. V shed 3 bases and J 7 bases; nucleotides not matched to a gene: 6. The germline V gene encodes CDR1 LNHNV and CDR2 YYDKDF (reference sequence). Written as DNA, the CDR3 is TGTGCCACCAGCAGGTCCCGGGACAGGGGTAATGAGCAGTTCTTC. Its protein product is CATSRSRDRGNEQFF.

In this sample, this clonotype turned up once. The V call is TRBV30, the J call TRBJ1-1; D not certain. Germline V gene lookup returns CDR1 GTSNPN and CDR2 SVGIG (reference sequence). The CDR3 length is 16 residues. V was trimmed by 2 bases and J by 2 bases, leaving 18 bases between them. CDR3 region: CAWSSRFLGRNTEAFF. CDR3 nucleotide sequence: TGTGCCTGGAGTAGCCGTTTTCTGGGGAGAAACACTGAAGCTTTCTTT.

This clonotype was detected many times. Written as DNA, the CDR3 is TGCAGTGCTAGAGATGGCAGGGCGGCCTATGGCTACACCTTC. Protein: CSARDGRAAYGYTF. This chain links TRBV20-1 with TRBJ1-2, with D maybe TRBD1 (5 bases). This CDR3 has 14 residues. CDR1 is DFQATT and CDR2 is SNEGSKA in the germline V gene (reference sequence). The V end was cut by 0 bases, the J end by 4 bases, with 12 bases between.

The chain links TRBV20-1 to TRBJ2-7, with D uncertain. Germline assignment: CDR1 DFQATT and CDR2 SNEGSKA (reference sequence). The CDR3 covers 12 residues. Trimming removed 0 bases from V and 3 bases from J, with 6 bases in between. CDR3 DNA: TGCAGTGCTAGAGAACCAAACTACGAGCAGTACTTC. Its protein product is CSAREPNYEQYF.

This clonotype was observed many times. This chain uses TRBV9 with TRBJ2-1; D is possibly TRBD1 or TRBD2 (5 bases each). V was cut by 0 bases and J by 8 bases, with 9 bases left in between. The CDR3 is made up of 13 amino acids. The germline V gene encodes CDR1 SGDLS and CDR2 YYNGEE. CDR3 nucleotide sequence: TGTGCCAGCAGCGTAGACCGAGGGGATGAGCAGTTCTTC. As protein: CASSVDRGDEQFF.

In this sample, this clonotype turned up a few times. V and J are TRBV2 and TRBJ2-1, with D tentatively TRBD1 or TRBD2 (5 bases each). This CDR3 is 14 amino acids long. Germline assignment: CDR1 SNHLY and CDR2 FYNNEI. V was clipped by 8 bases and J by 4 bases, with 15 bases between them. The CDR3 bases are TGTGCCAGCCAGACCCGGGACCGATACAATGAGCAGTTCTTC. Its translation is CASQTRDRYNEQFF.

The chain carries TRBV28 and TRBJ2-1; D perhaps matches TRBD1 (6 bases). Germline loops: CDR1 MDHEN, CDR2 SYDVKM. The length of the CDR3 is 16 residues. The V end was cut by 4 bases, the J end by 0 bases, with 13 bases between. CDR3 nucleotide sequence: TGTGCCAGCAGTTCCACAGGGTTAATCTCCTACAATGAGCAGTTCTTC. Encoded protein: CASSSTGLISYNEQFF.

The chain has TRBV7-2 and TRBJ1-5, with a weak D call TRBD1 (5 bases). This CDR3 spans 15 amino acids. Germline CDR1 is SGHTA and CDR2 is FQGNSA. V lost 3 bases to trimming and J lost 4 bases, with 13 bases between them. The CDR3 is CASSLAPDRNQPQHF. The CDR3 nucleotides read TGTGCCAGCAGCTTGGCCCCCGACAGAAATCAGCCCCAGCATTTT. Variable domain in full (rest from reference TRBV7-2 and TRBJ1-5): GAGVSQSPSNKVTEKGKDVELRCDPISGHTALYWYRQSLGQGLEFLIYFQGNSAPDKSGLPSDRFSAERTGGSVSTLTIQRTQQEDSAVYLCASSLAPDRNQPQHFGDGTRLSIL.

A few counts support this clonotype. The chain has TRBV27 and TRBJ1-2; D gene ambiguous. Germline assignment: CDR1 MNHEY and CDR2 SMNVEV (reference sequence). This CDR3 is 16 amino acids long. Trimming took 4 bases from V and 5 from J, leaving 20 bases between them. The chain's CDR3 is CASSSDGNGRGYGYTF. In DNA form, the CDR3 reads TGTGCCAGCAGTTCGGACGGGAACGGACGTGGGTATGGCTACACCTTC.

The sample holds many counts of this clonotype. Mismatch with germline at one junction end may stem from a read error. The chain employs TRBV5-1 and TRBJ2-5, with D hard to call. Germline CDR1 reads SGHRS; CDR2 reads YFSETQ. The length of the CDR3 is 11 residues. In nucleotides, the CDR3 is TGTGCCAGCAGCTTCGGGGAGACCCAGTACTTC. It is translated as CASSFGETQYF.